The clone carrying this T cell receptor (beta chain) has only a few counts. Its antigen is unidentified. Assay used: immunoSEQ multiplex PCR; TCRdb lists only in-frame clones, some missing. The repertoire holds 100,000 to 150,000 clones, with 89% as singletons. CDR1 and CDR2 (germline): SEHNR, FQNEAQ (reference sequence). V dropped 5 bases and J dropped 2; count of bases not matched to a gene: 4. The CDR3 consists of 15 residues. This sample is drawn from a study of T cell responses to AZD1222 COVID-19 vaccine. Study information: Some second doses came at about 4 weeks and others at about 12 weeks; these were pooled. Study observations and caveats: Nearly half of spike-specific TCRs reportedly target unmutated variant regions. Vaccine-related CD4 TCRs covered spike, predominating at 160-218 and 743-854. A rise in Spike-specific TCR breadth and depth followed two AZD1222 doses.

The clonotype comes from an adult in good health. The rearrangement links TRBV7-9 to TRBJ1-5; 9 nucleotides match TRBD1. The source was peripheral blood, collected on day 0 of AZD1222 vaccination. The CDR3 nucleotides read TGTGCCAGCAGCGCGGGACAGGGAGGCAATCAGCCCCAGCATTTT. Its translation is CASSAGQGGNQPQHF.